The 13 T cell receptor beta chains reported below all come from one sample, sequenced in a study of T cell repertoires in cytomegalovirus infection. These receptors have no known antigen. In TCRdb, the reads were re-called with MiXCR into one record per CDR3 protein. The data hold about 830,000 distinct CDR3 sequences, with 30% to 35% observed a single time. The input for sequencing was cultured CD8+ T cells from PBMCs, taken from culture after CMV antigen stimulation. These receptors originate from a human donor in good health (CMV status not recorded). Some clones in this sample may be carry-over from other donors' samples.

This clonotype was counted at least ten times. This chain connects TRBV7-2 to TRBJ1-1; 8 bases align to TRBD1. Looked up from germline, CDR1 is SGHTA and CDR2 is FQGNSA. The CDR3 covers 17 residues. V shed 5 bases and J 5 bases; nucleotides not matched to a gene: 16. CDR3 coding DNA: TGTGCCAGCAGCATTTGGACAGGGAAGGAAAGGGGAACTGAAGCTTTCTTT. Its translation: CASSIWTGKERGTEAFF.

This clonotype was detected a few times. The V call is TRBV7-6, the J call TRBJ2-1, with 9 bases lining up with TRBD1. V gave up 4 bases and J gave up 8 bases; unmatched junction bases: 6. The CDR3 spans 14 residues. From germline, CDR1 is SGHVS and CDR2 FNYEAQ. CDR3 nucleotides: TGTGCCAGCAGCTGGACAGGGGAGGTGGATGAGCAGTTCTTC. As protein: CASSWTGEVDEQFF.

The rearrangement links TRBV7-4 to TRBJ2-7; D gene unclear. The V gene's germline CDR1 is SGHVT and CDR2 SQSDAQ. V lost 1 base and J lost 1, with 14 bases in between. The CDR3 totals 16 residues. CDR3 nucleotide sequence: TGTGCCAGCAGCTTAGGGACGAAGACCAGTTCCTACGAGCAGTACTTC. Its protein is CASSLGTKTSSYEQYF.

V gene TRBV10-3 combines with J gene TRBJ2-5; 8 nucleotides agree with TRBD1. This CDR3 has 13 amino acids. Germline V gene sequence: CDR1 ENHRY, CDR2 SYGVKD. Trimming cost V 8 bases and J 7 bases; bases outside gene matches: 9. The CDR3 nucleotides are TGTGCCATCGGGTCGACAGGGGTGGCGACCCAGTACTTC. It encodes CAIGSTGVATQYF.

The rearrangement uses TRBV6-8 and TRBJ2-3; 9 bases map to TRBD1. This CDR3 spans 18 amino acids. V gave up 1 base and J gave up 7 bases; unmatched junction bases: 15. In germline, CDR1 is MNHGY, CDR2 SAAAGT. CDR3 amino acids: CASSYYPYGTGMINTQYF. The CDR3 nucleotides read TGTGCCAGCAGTTACTATCCTTATGGGACAGGGATGATCAATACGCAGTATTTT.

V gene TRBV5-1 combines with J gene TRBJ2-7, with D possibly being TRBD2 (6 bases). CDR1 and CDR2 (germline): SGHRS, YFSETQ. This CDR3 has 13 amino acids. Trimming pared 0 bases from V and 6 bases from J, leaving 10 bases between. The CDR3 region is CASSLGVEGEQYV. In nucleotides, the CDR3 is TGCGCCAGCAGCTTGGGGGTGGAGGGCGAGCAGTACGTC.

The chain recombines TRBV10-2 with TRBJ2-3; the D gene is possibly TRBD2 (7 bases). Germline-derived CDR1 and CDR2 are WSHSY and SAAADI. The CDR3 spans 14 residues. With 6 bases removed from V and 4 bases from J, the gap between germline ends came to 14 bases. The CDR3 sequence is CASRGGGGADTQYF. CDR3 DNA: TGCGCCAGCAGGGGGGGAGGGGGTGCAGATACGCAGTATTTT.

This clonotype was counted between two and nine times. V and J are TRBV27 and TRBJ1-6; the match to TRBD1 covers 8 bases. This CDR3 spans 15 amino acids. Germline-derived CDR1 and CDR2 are MNHEY and SMNVEV (reference sequence). With 5 bases clipped from V and 3 bases from J, the junction kept 3 bases outside the gene matches. As DNA, the CDR3 is TGTGCCAGCAGTCCCGGGACAGGCTATAATTCACCCCTCCACTTT. Translation gives CASSPGTGYNSPLHF.

This clonotype was found a few times. The V call is TRBV4-1, the J call TRBJ2-1; D gene unclear. CDR3 length: 14 residues. The V and J ends lost 1 base and 5 bases respectively, with 9 bases between them. Per germline, CDR1 MGHRA and CDR2 YSYEKL. CDR3 residues: CASSQAPKDNEQFF. The CDR3 nucleotides read TGCGCCAGCAGCCAAGCGCCTAAGGACAATGAGCAGTTCTTC.

V usage is TRBV19 and J usage is TRBJ1-1; TRBD1 is a possible D gene (6 bases). This CDR3 is 12 amino acids long. V was cut by 8 bases and J by 5 bases, with 12 bases left in between. Germline values: CDR1 LNHDA, CDR2 SQIVND (reference sequence). CDR3 sequence: CASGTGLTEAFF. DNA of the CDR3: TGTGCCAGTGGTACAGGGCTAACTGAAGCTTTCTTT.

The chain links TRBV6-5 to TRBJ2-1, with no clear D. This CDR3 has 13 amino acids. Trimming shortened V by 0 bases and J by 8 bases, and 8 bases separated the two germline ends. Looked up from germline, CDR1 is MNHEY and CDR2 is SVGAGI. The CDR3 coding sequence is TGTGCCAGCAGTTACTCGGCACCCGATGAGCAGTTCTTC. The encoded protein is CASSYSAPDEQFF.

This clonotype was counted only a few times. The chain recombines TRBV27 with TRBJ1-1; D gene uncertain. The CDR3 extends over 13 amino acids. V gave up 6 bases and J gave up 1 base, with 9 bases separating them. Germline lookup yields CDR1 MNHEY and CDR2 SMNVEV (reference sequence). CDR3 in DNA: TGTGCCAGCAGGGGCCCGGCGAACACTGAAGCTTTCTTT. Translation: CASRGPANTEAFF.

CDR3 region: CASSPGPGGRGEQYV. CDR3 in DNA: TGTGCCAGCAGCCCGGGTCCAGGGGGCCGTGGGGAGCAGTACGTC. The genes are TRBV5-4 and TRBJ2-7, with TRBD1 matching over 8 bases. The CDR3 has 15 amino acids. Germline lookup yields CDR1 SGHNT and CDR2 YYREEE (reference sequence). The J segment lost 7 bases and the V segment lost 4 bases, leaving 13 bases of the junction unmatched.